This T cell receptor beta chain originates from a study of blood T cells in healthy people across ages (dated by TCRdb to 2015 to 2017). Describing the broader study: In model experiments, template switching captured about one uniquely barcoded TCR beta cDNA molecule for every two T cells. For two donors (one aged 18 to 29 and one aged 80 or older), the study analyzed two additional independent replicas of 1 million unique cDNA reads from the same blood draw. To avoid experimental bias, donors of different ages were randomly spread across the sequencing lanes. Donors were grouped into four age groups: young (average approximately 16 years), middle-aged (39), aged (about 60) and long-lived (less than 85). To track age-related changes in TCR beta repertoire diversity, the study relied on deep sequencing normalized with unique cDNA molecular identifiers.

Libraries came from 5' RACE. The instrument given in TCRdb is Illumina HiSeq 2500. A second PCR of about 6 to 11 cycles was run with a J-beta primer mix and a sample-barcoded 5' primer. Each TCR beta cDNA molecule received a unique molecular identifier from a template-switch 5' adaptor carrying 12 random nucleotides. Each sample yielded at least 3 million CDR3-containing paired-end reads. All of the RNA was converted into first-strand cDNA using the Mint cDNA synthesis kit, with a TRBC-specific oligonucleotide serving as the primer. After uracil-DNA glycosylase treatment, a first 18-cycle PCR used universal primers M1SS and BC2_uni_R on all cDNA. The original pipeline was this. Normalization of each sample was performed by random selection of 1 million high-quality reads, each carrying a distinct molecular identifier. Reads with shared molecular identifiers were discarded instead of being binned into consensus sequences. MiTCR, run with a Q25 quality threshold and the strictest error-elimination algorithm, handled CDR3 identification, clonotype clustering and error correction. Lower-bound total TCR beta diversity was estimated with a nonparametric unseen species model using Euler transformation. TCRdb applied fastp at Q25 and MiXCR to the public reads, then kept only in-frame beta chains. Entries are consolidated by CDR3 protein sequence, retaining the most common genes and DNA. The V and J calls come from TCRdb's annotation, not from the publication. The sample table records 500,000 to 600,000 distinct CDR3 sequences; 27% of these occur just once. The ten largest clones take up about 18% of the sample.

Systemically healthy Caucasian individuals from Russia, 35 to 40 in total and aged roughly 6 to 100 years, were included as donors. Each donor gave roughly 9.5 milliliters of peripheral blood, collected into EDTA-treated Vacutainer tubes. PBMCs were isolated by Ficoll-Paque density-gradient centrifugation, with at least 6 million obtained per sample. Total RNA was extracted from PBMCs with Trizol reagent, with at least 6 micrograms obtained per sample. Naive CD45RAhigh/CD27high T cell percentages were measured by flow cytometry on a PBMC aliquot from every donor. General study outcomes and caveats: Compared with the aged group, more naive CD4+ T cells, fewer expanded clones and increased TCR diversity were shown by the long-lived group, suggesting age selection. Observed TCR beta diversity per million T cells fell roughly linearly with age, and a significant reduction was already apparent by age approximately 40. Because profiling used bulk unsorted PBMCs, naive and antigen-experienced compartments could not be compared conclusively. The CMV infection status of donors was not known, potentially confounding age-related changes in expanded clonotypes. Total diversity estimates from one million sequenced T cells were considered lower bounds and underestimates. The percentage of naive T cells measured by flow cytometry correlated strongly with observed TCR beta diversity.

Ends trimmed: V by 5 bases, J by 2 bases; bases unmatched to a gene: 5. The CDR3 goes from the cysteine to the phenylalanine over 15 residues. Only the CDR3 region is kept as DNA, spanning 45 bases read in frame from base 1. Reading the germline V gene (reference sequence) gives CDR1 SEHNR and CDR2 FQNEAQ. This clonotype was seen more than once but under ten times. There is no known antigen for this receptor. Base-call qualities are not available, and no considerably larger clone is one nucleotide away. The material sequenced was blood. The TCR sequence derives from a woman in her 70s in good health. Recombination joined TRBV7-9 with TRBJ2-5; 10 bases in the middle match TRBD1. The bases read TGTGCCAGCAGCCCCGGGACAGGGGTGCAAGAGACCCAGTACTTC. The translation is CASSPGTGVQETQYF.